One sample yielded the 18 T cell receptor beta chains listed below, sequenced in a study of tumor and adjacent non-tumor tissue in lung cancer. TCRbeta libraries were built with three rounds of nested PCR, modified from ARM-PCR. From the multiplex PCR reads, TCRdb called clonotypes with MiXCR, one entry per CDR3 protein. The sample gives fewer than 55,000 distinct CDR3 sequences, more than 60% of which show up once; 15% to 20% is in the top ten. The template was RNA from unsorted bulk tissue. More than 3 cm separated this lung sample from the edge of the tumor. The sequenced material came from distant non-tumor lung tissue. These receptors were obtained from a woman aged 40 to 49 with non-small cell lung cancer.

This clonotype was counted many times. The chain combines TRBV28 with TRBJ2-7; no clear D gene. This CDR3 comprises 17 residues. Germline values: CDR1 MDHEN, CDR2 SYDVKM. The V end lost 5 bases, the J end lost 3 bases, and 23 bases lay between the germline ends. CDR3 protein: CASSPSGSSGLLYEQYF. In DNA, the CDR3 is TGTGCCAGCAGTCCCTCGGGTTCGTCAGGTCTTCTCTACGAGCAGTACTTC. The full variable domain, its missing parts supplied by reference TRBV28 and TRBJ2-7, is DVKVTQSSRYLVKRTGEKVFLECVQDMDHENMFWYRQDPGLGLRLIYFSYDVKMKEKGDIPEGYSVSREKKERFSLILESASTNQTSMYLCASSPSGSSGLLYEQYFGPGTRLTVT.

This clonotype was detected only a few times. This may stem from a read error, because a much larger clone lies one nucleotide away. The chain combines TRBV4-1 with TRBJ2-5; no clear D gene. The germline V gene has CDR1 MGHRA and CDR2 YSYEKL. The CDR3 consists of 14 residues. CDR3 loop: CAGSQDPCGETQYF. The DNA for the CDR3 is TGCGCCGGCAGCCAAGATCCTTGCGGTGAGACCCAGTACTTC.

This clonotype has at least ten counts. The chain recombines TRBV7-8 with TRBJ1-2; TRBD1 might be the D (5 bases). Germline V gene data show CDR1 as SGHVS and CDR2 as FQNEAQ. The CDR3 is made up of 15 amino acids. Trimming removed 0 bases at V and 4 bases at J, with 12 bases between. DNA for the CDR3: TGTGCCAGCAGCTTAGCTTTGCAGGGATCCTATGGCTACACCTTC. It encodes CASSLALQGSYGYTF.

With regard to this clonotype: One end of the junction varies from germline; a read error may be responsible. The genes are TRBV29-1 and TRBJ1-1, with D possibly being TRBD1 (6 bases). The CDR3 covers 15 residues. Germline CDR1 SQVTM, CDR2 ANQGSEA. CDR3: CNVRTRGARGAEAFF. The CDR3 DNA follows: TGCAACGTTCGGACTCGGGGGGCGCGGGGCGCTGAAGCTTTCTTT.

In the case of this clonotype: The junction does not match germline at one end; this may be a read error. The rearrangement joins TRBV6-5 to TRBJ1-2; the D gene is possibly TRBD1 (6 bases). Germline V CDR1 and CDR2: MNHEY, SVGAGI. This CDR3 comprises 14 residues. The CDR3 loop reads CASTYTGGLEGYTF. The CDR3 coding sequence is TGTGCCAGCACTTACACGGGGGGCTTAGAGGGCTACACCTTC.

Points on this clonotype: This could be a read error, since a much larger clone is one nucleotide away. CDR3 sequence (DNA): TGTGCCAGCAGGGCCCGGCTAGCGGATTGCTACGAGCAGTACTTC. Translating gives CASRARLADCYEQYF. The chain recombines TRBV6-1 with TRBJ2-7; 7 bases are shared with TRBD2. V was pared by 6 bases and J by 3 bases, with 11 bases of the junction left unmatched. CDR1 is MNHNS, CDR2 SASEGT, per germline. The CDR3 has 15 residues.

In regard to this clonotype: The conserved closing phenylalanine or tryptophan is absent in this CDR3, likely reflecting a read error. No DNA is shown, since the ends of the CDR3 on it are uncertain; the CDR3 is the one TCRdb lists. The chain has TRBV10-2 and TRBJ1-1; TRBD1, the table's D call, was not compared with the DNA. The CDR3 spans 15 amino acids, including both terminal residues. Germline CDR1 and CDR2: WSHSY and SAAADI. CDR3 in amino acids: CASSDFRDMNTEAFL.

J is TRBJ1-1 and V is TRBV2; D gene unclear. Between the trimmed V and J ends, which lost 4 bases and 4 bases, there was a span of 13 bases. The CDR3 spans 14 residues. Germline CDR1 SNHLY, CDR2 FYNNEI. The CDR3 loop reads CASSVRETTTEAFF. In DNA form, the CDR3 reads TGTGCCAGCAGTGTGAGGGAAACGACCACTGAAGCTTTCTTT.

This clonotype was seen a single time. Its ends do not fully match the called genes, so a read error is possible. The rearrangement joins TRBV6-5 to TRBJ2-5; 7 positions match TRBD1. The length of the CDR3 is 14 residues. CDR1 and CDR2 from the germline V gene are MNHEY and SVGAGI. For the CDR3, the DNA is TGTACCAGCAGGGGGTTGACGGGGACAGAGACCCAGTACTTC. Its protein is CTSRGLTGTETQYF.

Concerning this clonotype: The conserved phenylalanine or tryptophan is not found at the CDR3 terminus, so this likely reflects a read error. For the CDR3, the DNA is TGTGCCAGTGGGACCGGGGTGGGGCAAGAGACCCAGTACTTA. It translates to CASGTGVGQETQYL. This chain joins TRBV11-2 and TRBJ2-5; tentatively, D is TRBD1 or TRBD2 (5 bases each). The ends were cut back, 9 bases at V and 2 bases at J, with 16 bases in the middle. Germline CDR1 reads SGHAT; CDR2 reads FQNNGV. The CDR3 contains 14 residues.

The V and J genes are TRBV29-1 and TRBJ1-2, with D possibly TRBD1 on 5 matching bases. CDR3 size: 10 residues. Germline V CDR1 and CDR2: SQVTM, ANQGSEA. CDR3 sequence reads: CSARGSGYTF. CDR3 DNA sequence: TGCAGTGCGAGGGGTTCGGGCTACACCTTC.

As to this clonotype: The CDR3 ends on some other residue instead of the conserved phenylalanine or tryptophan, so this is likely a read error. Because the CDR3's place on the DNA is in doubt, the DNA is left out and the CDR3 is given as listed by TCRdb. J is TRBJ2-1 and V is TRBV5-6; the D call in the table, TRBD1, was not verified against the DNA. Termini included, the CDR3 measures 12 amino acids. Germline V gives CDR1 SGHDT, CDR2 YYEEEE. CDR3 loop: CASSPNRDMEFS.

A note on this clonotype: The conserved closing phenylalanine or tryptophan is absent in this CDR3, likely reflecting a read error. This rearrangement joins TRBV11-2 to TRBJ2-6; D not certain. The CDR3 sequence is 16 residues long. Germline V gene lookup returns CDR1 SGHAT and CDR2 FQNNGV. CDR3: CAGSWSDLSGANVLTY. For the CDR3, the DNA is TGCGCCGGCAGCTGGTCAGATCTCTCTGGGGCCAACGTCCTGACTTAC.

As for this clonotype: As the CDR3 is not closed by the conserved phenylalanine or tryptophan, this likely results from a read error. The DNA is omitted, as the CDR3 cannot be located on it reliably, and the CDR3 follows TCRdb's listing. The V gene is TRBV5-5, the J gene TRBJ2-7; the table's D call, TRBD1, has no DNA check behind it. The CDR3 comprises 14 residues, both ends counted. Germline-derived CDR1 and CDR2 are SGHKS and YYEKEE (reference sequence). This chain's CDR3 is CASKAGTDSYEQYS.

Worth noting for this clonotype: One junction end disagrees with the germline gene, perhaps due to a read error. The rearrangement joins TRBV4-2 to TRBJ2-1, with D perhaps matching TRBD1 (5 bases). The CDR3 extends over 14 amino acids. Germline CDR1 and CDR2: LGHNA and YNFKEQ. The DNA for the CDR3 is TGTGCGAGCAGTCTTACTGTACAGGACAATGAGCAGTTCTTC. Its translation is CASSLTVQDNEQFF.

The sample holds a few counts of this clonotype. This rearrangement joins TRBV23-1 to TRBJ1-4; tentative D call: TRBD1 (6 bases). TRBV23-1 is an open reading frame whose function is uncertain. The V end lost 4 bases, the J end lost 7 bases, and 13 bases lay between the germline ends. The CDR3 contains 14 residues. As DNA, the CDR3 is TGCGCCAGCAGTCCAACAGGGTCGAGTGAAAAACTGTTTTTT. Amino acids: CASSPTGSSEKLFF.

As concerns this clonotype: A much larger clone differs from this one at a single base, so this may be a read error. The V call is TRBV5-1, the J call TRBJ2-5; D might be TRBD1 (6 bases). Germline V gene sequence: CDR1 SGHRS, CDR2 YFSETQ. The CDR3 sequence is 14 residues long. The CDR3 spells CASSFNRDFEIQYF. CDR3 DNA: TGCGCCAGCAGCTTTAACAGGGATTTCGAGATCCAGTACTTC.

This clonotype was seen many times. This may stem from a read error, because a much larger clone lies one nucleotide away. This sequence joins TRBV12-3 or TRBV12-4 and TRBJ1-4, with 7 bases that match TRBD1. The CDR3 extends over 16 amino acids. Here the CDR3 reads CAGSLGRGEENEKLFF. CDR3 sequence (DNA): TGTGCCGGCAGTTTAGGCAGGGGGGAAGAAAATGAAAAACTGTTTTTT.